Following are 9 T cell receptor beta chains from one sample sequenced in a study of radiation and T cells in renal cell carcinoma (dated by TCRdb to about 2020). Taken with the paper, the label for time point translates to: tumor resected at nephrectomy. Explained via the paper, the treatment or condition label denotes: treatment-naive control, cytoreductive nephrectomy. Libraries were constructed by the immunoSEQ multiplex PCR assay. TCRdb's version of the immuneACCESS table is confined to in-frame rearrangements and falls short of the full clone set. An unresolved V gene accounts for under half of the shortfall where checked; the remainder is of unknown origin. The sample table lists 15,000 to 18,000 clones, approximately 53% of them with a count of one. Of the sample, approximately 11% falls within the top ten clones. The sample here was tumor tissue, taken from a patient whose treatment was nephrectomy without radiotherapy. These receptors all come from a man aged 50-60 years with renal cell carcinoma.

Only one count was recorded for this clone. The chain uses TRBV6-5 and TRBJ1-2; 10 bases agree with TRBD1. With 2 bases clipped from V and 4 bases from J, the junction kept 7 bases outside the gene matches. Germline lookup yields CDR1 MNHEY and CDR2 SVGAGI. The CDR3 sequence is 16 residues long. The CDR3: CASSYVRTGGSYGYTF. The CDR3 nucleotides read TGTGCCAGCAGTTACGTACGGACAGGGGGTAGCTATGGCTACACCTTC.

The V gene is TRBV7-6, the J gene TRBJ1-4; unclear D gene. V was clipped by 1 base and J by 9 bases, with 15 bases between them. CDR3 length equals 15 residues. The V gene's germline CDR1 is SGHVS and CDR2 FNYEAQ. This chain's CDR3 is CASSLGPAAEKKLFF. In DNA, the CDR3 is TGTGCCAGCAGCTTAGGTCCGGCAGCGGAGAAAAAACTGTTTTTT.

V is TRBV9 and J is TRBJ2-1, with D perhaps matching TRBD1 or TRBD2 (5 bases each). This CDR3 has 16 amino acids. V gave up 4 bases and J gave up 6 bases, with 20 bases separating them. CDR1 is SGDLS and CDR2 is YYNGEE in the germline V gene. In DNA, the CDR3 is TGTGCCAGCAGCTCGGGGCGGCTGGTCGGCGGCAATGAGCAGTTCTTC. Protein sequence: CASSSGRLVGGNEQFF.

This chain's CDR3 is CAWSVSASETGELFF. The CDR3 region has the DNA TGTGCCTGGAGTGTATCTGCTAGCGAAACCGGGGAGCTGTTTTTT. The gene calls are TRBV30 and TRBJ2-2, with TRBD2 as a possible D gene (6 bases). This CDR3 is 15 amino acids long. Germline assignment: CDR1 GTSNPN and CDR2 SVGIG (reference sequence). The V and J ends lost 0 bases and 5 bases respectively, with 13 bases between them.

This chain joins TRBV11-2 and TRBJ1-1; 8 bases agree with TRBD1. CDR1 is SGHAT and CDR2 is FQNNGV in the germline V gene. V shed 5 bases, J shed 0 bases, and the junction held 17 bases outside the gene matches. The CDR3 length is 19 residues. As DNA, the CDR3 is TGTGCCAGCAGCAGCAAAAGAACAGGGGGAGCGAAGGTGAACACTGAAGCTTTCTTT. This codes for CASSSKRTGGAKVNTEAFF.

In this sample, this clone turned up many times. The CDR3 protein is CASSPGGTRGEQYF. CDR3 nucleotides: TGCGCCAGCAGCCCGGGCGGGACCAGGGGGGAGCAGTACTTC. The chain recombines TRBV4-1 with TRBJ2-7; maybe TRBD1 (7 bases). CDR1 is MGHRA, CDR2 YSYEKL, per germline. Trimming removed 4 bases from V and 7 bases from J, with 17 bases in between. The CDR3 contains 14 residues.

This clone showed up just a few times. The chain recombines TRBV5-6 with TRBJ1-2; the D is unclear. V was trimmed by 2 bases and J by 11 bases, leaving 13 bases between them. CDR1 is SGHDT and CDR2 is YYEEEE in the germline V gene. The CDR3 contains 12 residues. CDR3 nucleotides: TGTGCCAGCAGCTTCACTCGGGGATATTACACCTTC. This sequence encodes CASSFTRGYYTF.

This rearrangement joins TRBV28 to TRBJ1-6; the match to TRBD1 covers 7 bases. V was pared by 6 bases and J by 4 bases, with 3 bases of the junction left unmatched. Germline loops: CDR1 MDHEN, CDR2 SYDVKM. The CDR3 loop spans 14 amino acids. In nucleotides, the CDR3 is TGTGCCAGCAGAGAGGACAGGTATAATTCACCCCTCCACTTT. Translating it yields CASREDRYNSPLHF.

The chain combines TRBV7-8 with TRBJ1-4, with D unclear. Germline values: CDR1 SGHVS, CDR2 FQNEAQ. The CDR3 loop spans 16 amino acids. V dropped 1 base and J dropped 4 bases, with 13 bases sitting between them. In DNA, the CDR3 is TGTGCCAGCAGCTTAGGGTTAGGGTTTGGTAATGAAAAACTGTTTTTT. As protein: CASSLGLGFGNEKLFF.